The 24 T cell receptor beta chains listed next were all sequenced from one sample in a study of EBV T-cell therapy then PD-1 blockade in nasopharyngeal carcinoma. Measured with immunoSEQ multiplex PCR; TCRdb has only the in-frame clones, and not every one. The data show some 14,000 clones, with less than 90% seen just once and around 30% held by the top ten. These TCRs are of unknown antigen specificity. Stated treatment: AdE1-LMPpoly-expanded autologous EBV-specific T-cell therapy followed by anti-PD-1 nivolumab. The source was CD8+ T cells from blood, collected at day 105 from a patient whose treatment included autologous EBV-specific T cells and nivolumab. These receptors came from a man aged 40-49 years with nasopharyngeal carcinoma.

The CDR3 loop is CASSSQGDEKLFF. The CDR3 DNA is TGCGCCAGCAGCTCCCAAGGTGATGAAAAACTGTTTTTT. V and J are TRBV5-1 and TRBJ1-4; D unresolved. The germline V gene encodes CDR1 SGHRS and CDR2 YFSETQ. V lost 3 bases and J lost 6, with 9 bases in between. The CDR3 is made up of 13 amino acids.

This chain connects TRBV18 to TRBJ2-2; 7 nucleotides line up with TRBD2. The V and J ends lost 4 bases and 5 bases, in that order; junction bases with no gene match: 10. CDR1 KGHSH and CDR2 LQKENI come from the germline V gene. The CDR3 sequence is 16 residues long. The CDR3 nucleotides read TGTGCCAGCTCACTTAACCGGGGGGAACAGACCGGGGAGCTGTTTTTT. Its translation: CASSLNRGEQTGELFF.

CDR3 protein: CASRQYNSPLHF. For the CDR3, the DNA is TGTGCCAGCAGACAGTATAATTCACCCCTCCACTTT. The genes are TRBV7-9 and TRBJ1-6; D is unclear. Germline CDR1 reads SEHNR; CDR2 reads FQNEAQ (reference sequence). CDR3 length: 12 residues. V was pared by 6 bases and J by 4 bases, with 4 bases between. The variable domain in full, with the rest retrieved from reference TRBV7-9 and TRBJ1-6, is DTGVSQNPRHKITKRGQNVTFRCDPISEHNRLYWYRQTLGQGPEFLTYFQNEAQLEKSRLLSDRFSAERPKGSFSTLEIQRTEQGDSAMYLCASRQYNSPLHFGNGTRLTVT.

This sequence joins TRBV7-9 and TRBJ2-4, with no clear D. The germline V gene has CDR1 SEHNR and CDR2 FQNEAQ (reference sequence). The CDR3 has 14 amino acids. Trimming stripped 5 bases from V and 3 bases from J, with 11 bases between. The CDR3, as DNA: TGTGCCAGCAGCCCCATCTACGGCAAAAACATTCAGTACTTC. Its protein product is CASSPIYGKNIQYF.

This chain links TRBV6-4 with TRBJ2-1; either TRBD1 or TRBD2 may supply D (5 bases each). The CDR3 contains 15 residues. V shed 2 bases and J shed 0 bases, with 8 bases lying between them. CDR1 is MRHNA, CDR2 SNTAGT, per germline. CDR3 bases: TGTGCCAGCAGTGACCGGGACGGCTCCTACAATGAGCAGTTCTTC. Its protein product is CASSDRDGSYNEQFF.

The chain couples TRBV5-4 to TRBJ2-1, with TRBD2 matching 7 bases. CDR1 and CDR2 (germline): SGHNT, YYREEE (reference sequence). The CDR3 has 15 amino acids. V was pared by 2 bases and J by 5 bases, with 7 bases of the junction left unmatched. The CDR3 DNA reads TGTGCCAGCAGCTTTAGCGGGCCCCCCCACAATGAGCAGTTCTTC. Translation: CASSFSGPPHNEQFF.

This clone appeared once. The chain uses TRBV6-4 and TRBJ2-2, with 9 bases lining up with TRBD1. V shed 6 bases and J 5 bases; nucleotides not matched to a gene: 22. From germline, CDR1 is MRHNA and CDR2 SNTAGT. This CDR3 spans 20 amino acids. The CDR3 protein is CASRGPRDRDGRRMTGELFF. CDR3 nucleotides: TGTGCCAGCAGGGGCCCCAGGGACAGGGATGGAAGGAGGATGACCGGGGAGCTGTTTTTT.

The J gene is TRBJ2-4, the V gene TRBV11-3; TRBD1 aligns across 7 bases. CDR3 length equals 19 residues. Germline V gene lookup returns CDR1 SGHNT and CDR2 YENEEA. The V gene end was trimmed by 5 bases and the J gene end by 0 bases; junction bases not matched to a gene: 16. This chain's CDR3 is CASSPERQGTILAKNIQYF. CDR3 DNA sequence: TGTGCCAGCAGCCCAGAACGACAGGGCACCATTCTAGCCAAAAACATTCAGTACTTC.

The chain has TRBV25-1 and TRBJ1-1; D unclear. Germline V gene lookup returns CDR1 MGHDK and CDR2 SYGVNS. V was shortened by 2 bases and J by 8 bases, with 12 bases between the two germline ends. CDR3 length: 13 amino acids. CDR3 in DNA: TGTGCCAGCAGTGAAGGCGACGGGTTGGAAGCTTTCTTT. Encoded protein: CASSEGDGLEAFF.

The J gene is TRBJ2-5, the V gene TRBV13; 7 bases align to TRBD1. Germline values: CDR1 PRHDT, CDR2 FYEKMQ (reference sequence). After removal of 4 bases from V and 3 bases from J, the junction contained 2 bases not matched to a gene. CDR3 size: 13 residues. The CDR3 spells CASSSTGKETQYF. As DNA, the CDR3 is TGTGCCAGCAGCTCGACAGGGAAAGAGACCCAGTACTTC.

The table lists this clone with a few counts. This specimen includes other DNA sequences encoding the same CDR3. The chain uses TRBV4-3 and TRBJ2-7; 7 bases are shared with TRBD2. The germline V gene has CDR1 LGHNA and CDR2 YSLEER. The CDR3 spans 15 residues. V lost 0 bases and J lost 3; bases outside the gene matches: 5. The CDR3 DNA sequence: TGCGCCAGCAGCCAAGAGACGAGCGGGGTCTACGAGCAGTACTTC. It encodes CASSQETSGVYEQYF.

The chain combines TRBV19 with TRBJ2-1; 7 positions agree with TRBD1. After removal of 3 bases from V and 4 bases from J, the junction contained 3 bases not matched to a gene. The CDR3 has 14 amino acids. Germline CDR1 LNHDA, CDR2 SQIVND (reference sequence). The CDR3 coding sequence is TGTGCCAGTAGTATGGGGACAGATTACAATGAGCAGTTCTTC. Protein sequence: CASSMGTDYNEQFF.

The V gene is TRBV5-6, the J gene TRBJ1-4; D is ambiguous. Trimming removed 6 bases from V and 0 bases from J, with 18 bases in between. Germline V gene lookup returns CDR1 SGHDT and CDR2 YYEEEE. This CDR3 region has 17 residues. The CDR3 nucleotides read TGTGCCAGCACCTGGGCCCGGGGAGTCTCAACTAATGAAAAACTGTTTTTT. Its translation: CASTWARGVSTNEKLFF.

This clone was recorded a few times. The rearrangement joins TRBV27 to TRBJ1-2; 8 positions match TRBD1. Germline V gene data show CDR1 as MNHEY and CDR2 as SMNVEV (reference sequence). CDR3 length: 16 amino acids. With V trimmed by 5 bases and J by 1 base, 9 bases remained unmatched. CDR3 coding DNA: TGTGCCAGCAGTGATAGGACAGGGATATTTAACTATGGCTACACCTTC. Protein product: CASSDRTGIFNYGYTF.

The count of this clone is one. The CDR3 region is CASSHLGGPETQYF. In DNA form, the CDR3 reads TGCGCCAGCAGCCATCTCGGGGGACCGGAGACCCAGTACTTC. The rearrangement links TRBV4-1 to TRBJ2-5; tentatively, D is TRBD2 (6 bases). CDR1 and CDR2 from the germline V gene are MGHRA and YSYEKL. The CDR3 is 14 residues long. Between the trimmed V and J ends, which lost 3 bases and 5 bases, there was a span of 13 bases.

CDR3 nucleotides: TGTGCCAGCAGTGACAGGGGGCGAAAACTGTTTTTT. Translating it yields CASSDRGRKLFF. The genes are TRBV7-8 and TRBJ1-4, with 10 bases aligning to TRBD1. This CDR3 has 12 residues. Germline loops: CDR1 SGHVS, CDR2 FQNEAQ. V gave up 6 bases and J gave up 10 bases; unmatched junction bases: 2.

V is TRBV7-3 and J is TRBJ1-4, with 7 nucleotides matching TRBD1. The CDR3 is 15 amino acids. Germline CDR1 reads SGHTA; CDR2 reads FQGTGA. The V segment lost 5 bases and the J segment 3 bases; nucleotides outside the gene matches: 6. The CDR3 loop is CASSATGAANEKLFF. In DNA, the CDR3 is TGTGCCAGCAGCGCCACAGGGGCGGCTAATGAAAAACTGTTTTTT.

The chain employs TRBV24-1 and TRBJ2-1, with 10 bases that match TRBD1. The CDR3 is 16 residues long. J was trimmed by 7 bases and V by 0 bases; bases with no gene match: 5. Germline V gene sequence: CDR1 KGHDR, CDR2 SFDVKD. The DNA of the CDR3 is TGTGCCACCAGTGATTTGAGGGGGACAGGGGTGAATGAGCAGTTCTTC. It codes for CATSDLRGTGVNEQFF.

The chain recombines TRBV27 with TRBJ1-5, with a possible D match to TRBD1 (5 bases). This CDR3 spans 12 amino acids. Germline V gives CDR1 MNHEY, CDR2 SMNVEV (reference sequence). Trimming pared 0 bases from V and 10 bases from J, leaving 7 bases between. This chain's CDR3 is CASSLSQGPQHF. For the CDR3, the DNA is TGTGCCAGCAGTTTATCGCAGGGTCCCCAGCATTTT.

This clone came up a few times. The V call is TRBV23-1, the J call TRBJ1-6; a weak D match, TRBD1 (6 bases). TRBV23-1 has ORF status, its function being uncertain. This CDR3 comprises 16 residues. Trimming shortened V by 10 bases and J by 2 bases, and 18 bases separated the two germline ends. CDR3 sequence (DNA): TGCGCCACCCTGAGGGGGGGGGCCCCCTATAATTCACCCCTCCACTTT. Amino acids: CATLRGGAPYNSPLHF.

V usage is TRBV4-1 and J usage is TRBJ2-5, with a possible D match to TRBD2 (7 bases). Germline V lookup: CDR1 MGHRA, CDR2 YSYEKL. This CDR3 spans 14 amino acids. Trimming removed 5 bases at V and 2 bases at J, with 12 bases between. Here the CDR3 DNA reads TGCGCCAGCAGCTTAAGGGGGGGGCAAGAGACCCAGTACTTC. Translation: CASSLRGGQETQYF.

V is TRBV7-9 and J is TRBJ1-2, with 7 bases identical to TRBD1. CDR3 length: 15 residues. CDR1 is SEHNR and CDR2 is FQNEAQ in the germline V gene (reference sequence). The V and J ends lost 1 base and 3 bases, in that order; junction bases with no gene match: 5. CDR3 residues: CASSLGGQAYYGYTF. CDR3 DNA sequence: TGTGCCAGCAGCTTAGGAGGACAGGCGTACTATGGCTACACCTTC.

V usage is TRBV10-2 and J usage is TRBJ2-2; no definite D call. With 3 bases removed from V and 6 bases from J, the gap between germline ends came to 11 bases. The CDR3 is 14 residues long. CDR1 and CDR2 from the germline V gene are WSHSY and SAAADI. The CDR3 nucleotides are TGCGCCAGCAGTGAAGGTCCGCCGGCCGGGGAGCTGTTTTTT. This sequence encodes CASSEGPPAGELFF.

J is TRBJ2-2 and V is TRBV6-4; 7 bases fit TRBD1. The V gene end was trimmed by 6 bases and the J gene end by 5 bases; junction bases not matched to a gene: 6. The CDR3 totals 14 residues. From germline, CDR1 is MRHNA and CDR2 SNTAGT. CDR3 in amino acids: CASSRDSSTGELFF. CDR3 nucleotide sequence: TGTGCCAGCAGCCGGGACAGTTCTACCGGGGAGCTGTTTTTT.